These 11 T cell receptor beta chains were all obtained from the same sample, sequenced in a study of T and B cells in COVID-19 patients. Multiplex PCR with BIOMED2 TRB-A/B primer pools amplified TRB rearrangements. TCRdb re-called the multiplex PCR reads through MiXCR, storing one row per CDR3 protein. The data show roughly 7,000 distinct CDR3 sequences, with 31% seen just once and around 20% held by the top ten. Each TRB amplification used roughly 220-550 ng of genomic DNA from blood. Sequencing was performed on blood. All receptors come from a human donor with active COVID-19.

V usage is TRBV6-2 or TRBV6-3 and J usage is TRBJ2-7, with 10 positions matching TRBD2. J lost 5 bases, V lost 6 bases, and 4 bases had no gene match. Germline V lookup: CDR1 MNHEY, CDR2 SVGEGT. The CDR3 sequence is 13 residues long. The CDR3 nucleotides are TGTGCCAGCAGGGCTAGCGGGGGCGACGAGCAGTACTTC. Residues: CASRASGGDEQYF.

This clonotype is medium-sized (0.01 to 0.1%). This sequence joins TRBV29-1 and TRBJ1-4; D uncertain. The V and J ends lost 4 bases and 8 bases respectively, with 11 bases between them. CDR3 length equals 12 residues. In germline, CDR1 is SQVTM, CDR2 ANQGSEA. The CDR3, as DNA: TGCAGCGTTGGTAAGGGAGAGGAAAAACTGTTTTTT. Translation: CSVGKGEEKLFF.

This clonotype was observed a few times. This chain uses TRBV7-9 with TRBJ1-1; tentative D call: TRBD1 (6 bases). CDR1 and CDR2 from the germline V gene are SEHNR and FQNEAQ (reference sequence). There are 16 residues in the CDR3. V was pared by 5 bases and J by 3 bases, with 19 bases between. The CDR3 spells CASSRRGGWRDTEAFF. The CDR3 bases are TGTGCCAGCAGCCGCCGAGGGGGGTGGAGGGACACTGAAGCTTTCTTT.

This clonotype is labeled medium-sized. The chain couples TRBV6-1 to TRBJ2-1, with a tentative D call TRBD1 (5 bases). The length of the CDR3 is 14 residues. The V end lost 0 bases, the J end lost 7 bases, and 10 bases lay between the germline ends. Per germline, CDR1 MNHNS and CDR2 SASEGT. DNA of the CDR3: TGTGCCAGCAGTGAAGCAGGGGCGCTTAATGAGCAGTTCTTC. This translates into CASSEAGALNEQFF.

Relative to its sample, this clonotype is medium-sized. V gene TRBV19 combines with J gene TRBJ2-7, with D perhaps TRBD1 or TRBD2 (5 bases each). Per germline, CDR1 LNHDA and CDR2 SQIVND (reference sequence). V lost 3 bases and J 2 bases, leaving 14 bases between the germline ends. The CDR3 totals 15 residues. CDR3 sequence: CASSISGAKTYEQYF. The CDR3 coding sequence is TGTGCCAGTAGTATTTCCGGGGCTAAAACCTACGAGCAGTACTTC.

By share of the sample, this clonotype is medium-sized. The rearrangement joins TRBV29-1 to TRBJ1-1; no reliable D call. The CDR3 loop spans 13 amino acids. Trimming took off 7 bases at V and 1 base at J, with 13 bases between the two ends. Germline V gene data show CDR1 as SQVTM and CDR2 as ANQGSEA. The CDR3 loop reads CSAVTGRNTEAFF. The CDR3 DNA reads as TGCAGCGCTGTGACCGGTCGGAACACTGAAGCTTTCTTT.

This clonotype was recorded a few times. This chain connects TRBV6-1 to TRBJ2-1; 12 bases match TRBD2. V dropped 2 bases and J dropped 6; count of bases not matched to a gene: 8. The length of the CDR3 is 17 residues. In germline, CDR1 is MNHNS, CDR2 SASEGT. CDR3 region: CASSEPTLAGGLNEQFF. CDR3 coding DNA: TGTGCCAGCAGTGAACCCACGCTAGCGGGGGGGCTCAATGAGCAGTTCTTC.

The genes are TRBV6-1 and TRBJ2-6; no clear D. CDR3 size: 17 residues. Germline CDR1 and CDR2: MNHNS and SASEGT. The germline V and J ends were trimmed by 2 bases and 3 bases, with 14 bases remaining between them. In DNA, the CDR3 is TGTGCCAGCAGTGAACAGGTTATCAGCTATGGGGCCAACGTCCTGACTTTC. It translates to CASSEQVISYGANVLTF.

The chain has TRBV5-1 and TRBJ1-1; maybe TRBD1 (5 bases). This CDR3 comprises 17 residues. V lost 3 bases and J 3 bases, leaving 21 bases between the germline ends. Germline CDR1 is SGHRS and CDR2 is YFSETQ. The CDR3 DNA is TGCGCCAGCAGCTCCCTTGGGATGTTAAGGGACGACACTGAAGCTTTCTTT. This gives the protein CASSSLGMLRDDTEAFF.

This clonotype was counted only a few times. This chain joins TRBV6-1 and TRBJ1-5, with unresolved D. With 0 bases removed from V and 2 bases from J, the gap between germline ends came to 8 bases. This CDR3 has 15 residues. Germline CDR1 is MNHNS and CDR2 is SASEGT. The CDR3 DNA reads as TGTGCCAGCAGTGAAGCGTGGAGTGGCAATCAGCCCCAGCATTTT. This gives the protein CASSEAWSGNQPQHF.

In its sample, this clonotype was seen a few times. The chain combines TRBV5-3 with TRBJ1-2, with D possibly being TRBD1 (5 bases). TRBV5-3 is placed among ORFs of uncertain function. The CDR3 has 14 residues. V lost 4 bases and J 5 bases, leaving 15 bases between the germline ends. CDR3 DNA: TGTGCCAGAAGCACTAACAGGATCCCTTATGGCTACACCTTC. Its translation is CARSTNRIPYGYTF.